Listed below are T cell receptor beta chains from one sample, sequenced in a study of CD8+CD57+ T cells in acquired aplastic anemia. TCRdb itself ran the reads through MiXCR, one entry per CDR3 protein. The profile shows around 430,000 distinct CDR3 sequences, 25% to 40% of them singletons. The sequencing input was sorted CD4+, CD8+, or CD8+CD57+ T cells (not recorded which) from PBMCs. The receptors come from a human donor with aplastic anemia. Both conserved end residues are part of each CDR3.

v_call cdr3_aa
TRBV25-1 CASSREVSKNIQYF
TRBV6-1 CASSMDTGTTEAFF
TRBV5-1 CASSSSQSPNEKLFF
TRBV19 CASSQGLARETQYF
TRBV29-1 CSVDRAGNEQYF
TRBV7-3 CASSLEAGDTQYF
TRBV6-5 CASISVGVRNTEAFF
TRBV7-9 CAIPGEGLYGYTF
TRBV18 CASSRARRDEQYF
TRBV6-1 CASRLSGNTGELFF
TRBV5-6 CASSYRDRVRYEQYF
TRBV20-1 CSASGTNEKLFF
TRBV19 CASSGQALDTQYF
TRBV7-6 CASFGGRPRETQYF
TRBV11-2 CASSLLSVRKIMNTEAFF
TRBV20-1 CSASRPTSDTQYF
TRBV10-2 CASSRVVNTEAFF
TRBV2 CASISRDRATEAFF
TRBV6-1 CASSTMGVGETQYF
TRBV9 CASSETSVTGELFF
TRBV20-1 CSAHPGTGLNQPQHF
TRBV10-3 CAISAQGQSSTDTQYF
TRBV15 CATSRPRGSEQYF
TRBV20-1 CSATLAPLTYEQYF
TRBV4-2 CASSWGKNTEAFF
TRBV7-3 CASNLEGTEAFF
TRBV12-3/TRBV12-4 CASSLVYPGYEQYF
TRBV15 CATSRQGLAGALGTDTQYF
TRBV5-6 CASSRQAEETQYF
TRBV11-1 CASSLVGRGRAPRTDTQYF
TRBV11-1 CASSLGQVAGNEQFF